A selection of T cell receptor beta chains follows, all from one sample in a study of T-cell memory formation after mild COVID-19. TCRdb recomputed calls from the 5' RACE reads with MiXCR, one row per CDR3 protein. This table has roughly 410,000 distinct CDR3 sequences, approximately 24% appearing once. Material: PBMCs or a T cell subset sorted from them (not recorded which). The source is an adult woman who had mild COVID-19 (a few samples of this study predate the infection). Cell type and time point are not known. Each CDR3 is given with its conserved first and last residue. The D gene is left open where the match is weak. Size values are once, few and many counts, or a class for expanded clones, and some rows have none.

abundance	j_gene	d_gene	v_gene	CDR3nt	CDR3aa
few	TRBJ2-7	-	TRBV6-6	TGTGCCAGCAGTTACGGGCTAGCGAGGACCTACGAGCAGTACTTC	CASSYGLARTYEQYF
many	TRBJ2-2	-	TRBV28	TGTGCCAGCGGCCCCCGCGGGGAGCTGTTTTTT	CASGPRGELFF
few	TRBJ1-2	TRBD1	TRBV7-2	TGTGCCAGCAGCGACAGGGGTTCGAACTATGGCTACACCTTC	CASSDRGSNYGYTF
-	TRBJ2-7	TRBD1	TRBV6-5	TGTGCCAGCAGGAACCTCGGACAGGGCCCCACCTACGAGCAGTACTTC	CASRNLGQGPTYEQYF
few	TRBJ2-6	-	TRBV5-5	TGTGCCAGCAGCGGAGTGACAGGTCTGAGGACTGGGGCCAACGTCCTGACTTTC	CASSGVTGLRTGANVLTF
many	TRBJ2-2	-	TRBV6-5	TGTGCCAGCAGTTACGGCGCCGGGGAGCTGTTTTTT	CASSYGAGELFF
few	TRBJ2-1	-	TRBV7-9	TGTGCCAGCAGCCCGCTCTCCGTGTACAATGAGCAGTTCTTC	CASSPLSVYNEQFF
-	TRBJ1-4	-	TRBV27	TGTGCCAGCAGTTCCGAAACCACAGCTGGGAGAGAAAAACTGTTTTTT	CASSSETTAGREKLFF
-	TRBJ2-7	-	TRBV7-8	TGTGCCAGCACCTCACCAGACCGGGACGGAGCTTTCTACGAGCAGTACTTC	CASTSPDRDGAFYEQYF
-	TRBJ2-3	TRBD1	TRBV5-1	TGCGCCAGCAGCTTGGGCCGGGACAGGGGGACAGATACGCAGTATTTT	CASSLGRDRGTDTQYF
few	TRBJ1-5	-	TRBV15	TGTGCCACCAGCAGAGATCCCAGAGACAATCAGCCCCAGCATTTT	CATSRDPRDNQPQHF
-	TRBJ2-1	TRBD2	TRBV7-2	TGTGCCAGCAGCTTGACGAGCGGGAGGTCCTACAATGAGCAGTTCTTC	CASSLTSGRSYNEQFF
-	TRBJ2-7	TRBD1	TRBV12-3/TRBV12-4	TGTGCCACCTCGACAGGGGAAGCCCACGAGCAGTACTTC	CATSTGEAHEQYF
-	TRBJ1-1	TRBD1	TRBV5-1	TGCGCCAGCAGCTTGGGGGACAGGATTGGGACTGAAGCTTTCTTT	CASSLGDRIGTEAFF
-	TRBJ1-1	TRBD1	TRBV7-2	TGTGCCAGCAGCTCACACAGGGGTATTACTGAAGCTTTCTTT	CASSSHRGITEAFF
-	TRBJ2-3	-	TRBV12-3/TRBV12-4	TGTGCCAGCAGACAGGGATTGGGGAGCACAGATACGCAGTATTTT	CASRQGLGSTDTQYF
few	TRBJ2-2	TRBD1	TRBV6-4	TGTGCCAGCAGTACAGGGGGTATCGGGGAGCTGTTTTTT	CASSTGGIGELFF
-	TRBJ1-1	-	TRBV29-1	TGCAGCGTTACCGGGACACAAGGTGAAGCTTTCTTT	CSVTGTQGEAFF
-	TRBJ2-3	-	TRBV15	TGTGCCACCAGCAGAGAAGGGATTAACGAGCGCCCTAGCACAGATACGCAGTATTTT	CATSREGINERPSTDTQYF
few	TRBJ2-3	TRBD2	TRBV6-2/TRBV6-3	TGTGCCAGCAGTCCCCCCACACTAGCGGGAGAGGTAGATACGCAGTATTTT	CASSPPTLAGEVDTQYF
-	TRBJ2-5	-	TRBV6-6	TGTGCCAGCAGTTACTCAGCAACCCAAGAGACCCAGTACTTC	CASSYSATQETQYF
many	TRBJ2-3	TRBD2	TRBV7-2	TGTGCCAGCAGCCCTAGACTAGCGGGGAGCACAGATACGCAGTATTTT	CASSPRLAGSTDTQYF
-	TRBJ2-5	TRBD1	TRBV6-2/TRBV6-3	TGTGCCAGCAGTTACCCAGGGATTCGGGGACAGGAGCAAGAGACCCAGTACTTC	CASSYPGIRGQEQETQYF
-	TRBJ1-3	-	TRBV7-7	TGTGCCAGCAGCCTGGGAATAGGAAACACCATATATTTT	CASSLGIGNTIYF
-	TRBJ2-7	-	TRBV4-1	TGCGCCAGCAGCCAAGGACCAAGAGCCGAGCAGTACTTC	CASSQGPRAEQYF
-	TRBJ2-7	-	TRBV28	TGTGCCAGCAGTTTAAGGCGCGAGCAGTACTTC	CASSLRREQYF
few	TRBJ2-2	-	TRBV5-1	TGCGCCAGCAGCTTGGTCGTAGTTGGAGGGACCGGGGAGCTGTTTTTT	CASSLVVVGGTGELFF
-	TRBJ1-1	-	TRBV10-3	TGTGCCATCAGTGAGTTGACAGGACACGGCGAAGCTTTCTTT	CAISELTGHGEAFF
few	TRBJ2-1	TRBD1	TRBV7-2	TGTGCCAGCAGCACCCGGACAGGGGGGAACTACAATGAGCAGTTCTTC	CASSTRTGGNYNEQFF
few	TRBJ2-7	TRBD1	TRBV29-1	TGCAGCGTTTTTACAGGGGGCAATAGCGGGTACGAGCAGTACTTC	CSVFTGGNSGYEQYF
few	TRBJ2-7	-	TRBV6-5	TGTGCCAGCAGTGGGACGGGAATCTCCTACGAGCAGTACTTC	CASSGTGISYEQYF
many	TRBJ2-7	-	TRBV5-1	TGCGCCAGCAGCTCGTCCGGGAACTACGAGCAGTACTTC	CASSSSGNYEQYF
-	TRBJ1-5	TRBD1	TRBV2	TGTGCCAGCAGTCGAAGACAGGGTGGGAATCAGCCCCAGCATTTT	CASSRRQGGNQPQHF
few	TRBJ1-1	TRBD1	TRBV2	TGTGCCAGCAGCGGACAGGGGCTCGGTACTGAAGCTTTCTTT	CASSGQGLGTEAFF
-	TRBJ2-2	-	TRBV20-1	TGCAGTGCTAGAACAGGGAGCACCGGGGAGCTGTTTTTT	CSARTGSTGELFF
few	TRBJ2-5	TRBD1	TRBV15	TGTGCCACCAGCAGGGGGACAGCCGAGACCCAGTACTTC	CATSRGTAETQYF
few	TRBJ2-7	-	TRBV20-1	TGCAGTGCTAGAGATGGGGCCGACATAGGTTACGAGCAGTACTTC	CSARDGADIGYEQYF
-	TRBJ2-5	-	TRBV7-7	TGTGCCAGCAGCTTAGGGGCCAGTGGATCGGACGCAATCCAAGAGACCCAGTACTTC	CASSLGASGSDAIQETQYF
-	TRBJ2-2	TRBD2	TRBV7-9	TGTGCCAGCAGCTCCCGACTAGCACACACCGGGGAGCTGTTTTTT	CASSSRLAHTGELFF
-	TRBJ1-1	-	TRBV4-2	TGTGCCAGCAGCCAAGGGCGCACATGGAACACTGAAGCTTTCTTT	CASSQGRTWNTEAFF
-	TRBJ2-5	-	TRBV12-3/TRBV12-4	TGTGCCAGCAAAGGTGACATTGGAGAGACCCAGTACTTC	CASKGDIGETQYF
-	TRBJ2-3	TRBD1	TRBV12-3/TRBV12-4	TGTGCCAGCAGTTCCGGGACAGGGGACGTAGATACGCAGTATTTT	CASSSGTGDVDTQYF
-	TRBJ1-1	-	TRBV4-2	TGTGCCAGCAGCCAAGATGAGACTGAGAACACTGAAGCTTTCTTT	CASSQDETENTEAFF